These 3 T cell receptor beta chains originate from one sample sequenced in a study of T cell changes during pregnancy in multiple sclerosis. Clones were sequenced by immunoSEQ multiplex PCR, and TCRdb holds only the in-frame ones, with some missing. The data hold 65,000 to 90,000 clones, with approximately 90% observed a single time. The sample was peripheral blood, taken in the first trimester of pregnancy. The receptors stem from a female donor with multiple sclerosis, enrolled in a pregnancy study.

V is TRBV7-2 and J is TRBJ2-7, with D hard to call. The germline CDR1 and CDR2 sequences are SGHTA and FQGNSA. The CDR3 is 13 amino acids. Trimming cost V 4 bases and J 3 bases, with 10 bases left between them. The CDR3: CASSSHYDYEQYF. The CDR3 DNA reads TGTGCCAGCAGCTCCCACTACGACTACGAGCAGTACTTC.

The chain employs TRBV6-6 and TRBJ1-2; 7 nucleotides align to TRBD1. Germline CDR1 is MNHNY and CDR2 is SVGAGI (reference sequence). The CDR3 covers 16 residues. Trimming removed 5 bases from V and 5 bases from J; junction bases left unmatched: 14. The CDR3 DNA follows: TGTGCCAGCAGTCTCCGGGAGGGGGCGCGGACATATGGCTACACCTTC. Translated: CASSLREGARTYGYTF.

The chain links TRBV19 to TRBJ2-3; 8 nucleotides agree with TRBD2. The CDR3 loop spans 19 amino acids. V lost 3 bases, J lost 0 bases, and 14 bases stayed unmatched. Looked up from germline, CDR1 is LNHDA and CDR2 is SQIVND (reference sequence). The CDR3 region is CASSIMAGGPTTSTDTQYF. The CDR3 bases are TGTGCCAGTAGTATTATGGCGGGGGGACCAACCACTAGCACAGATACGCAGTATTTT.